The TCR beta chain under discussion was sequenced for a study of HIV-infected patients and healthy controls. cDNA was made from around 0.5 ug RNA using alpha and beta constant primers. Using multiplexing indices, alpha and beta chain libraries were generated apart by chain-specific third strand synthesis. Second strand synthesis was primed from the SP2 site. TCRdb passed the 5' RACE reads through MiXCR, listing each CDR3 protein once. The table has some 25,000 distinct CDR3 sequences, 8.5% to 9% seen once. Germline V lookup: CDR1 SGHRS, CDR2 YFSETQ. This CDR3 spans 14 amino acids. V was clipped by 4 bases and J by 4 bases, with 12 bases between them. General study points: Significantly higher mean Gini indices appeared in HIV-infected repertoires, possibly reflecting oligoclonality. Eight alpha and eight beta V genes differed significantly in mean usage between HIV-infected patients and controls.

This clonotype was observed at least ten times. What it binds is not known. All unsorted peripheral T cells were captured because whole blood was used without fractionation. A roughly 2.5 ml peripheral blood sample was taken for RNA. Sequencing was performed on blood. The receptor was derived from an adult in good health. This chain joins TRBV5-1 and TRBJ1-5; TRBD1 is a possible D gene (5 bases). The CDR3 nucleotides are TGCGCCAGCAGCCAGGGACCCGAGAATCAGCCCCAGCATTTT. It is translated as CASSQGPENQPQHF.